This TCR beta chain was recorded in a study of T cells in Graves' hyperthyroidism and ophthalmopathy. Researchers amplified the TCR beta CDR3 regions from RNA transcripts. RT-PCR in the first round (using the HTBI primer set) targeted the TCR CDR3. MiXCR, applied by TCRdb to the multiplex PCR reads, yields one record per CDR3 protein. The sample comprises 300,000 to 500,000 distinct CDR3 sequences, just under 15% of which are singletons, and about 30% rests with the top ten. V dropped 3 bases and J dropped 5 bases, with 11 bases sitting between them. CDR3 length: 14 residues. Germline-derived CDR1 and CDR2 are ENHRY and SYGVKD. This clonotype appeared many times.

The sequence was collected from a woman aged 25 to 45 with Graves' hyperthyroidism. Sequencing used blood. The genes are TRBV10-3 and TRBJ2-1, with D possibly matching TRBD2 (5 bases). The CDR3: CAISDQKTNNEQFF. DNA for the CDR3: TGTGCCATCAGTGACCAAAAGACTAACAATGAGCAGTTCTTC.